Listed below are T cell receptor beta chains from one sample, sequenced in a study of T cells in Graves' hyperthyroidism and ophthalmopathy. One entry per CDR3 protein results from TCRdb running MiXCR on the multiplex PCR reads. The repertoire consists of about 680,000 distinct CDR3 sequences, with 30% to 40% occurring once and the leading ten covering less than 40%. Sequencing was carried out using blood. These receptors came from a woman between 40 and 50 years old with Graves' hyperthyroidism. Both conserved end residues are part of each CDR3. Fields, in order: V gene, clone size, J gene, D gene, CDR3 DNA, CDR3 protein. The D gene is left open where the match is weak. Not all rows give a size; the values are once, few, many and, for expanded clones, a class.

TRBV2,few,TRBJ2-7,TRBD1,TGTGCCAGCGACCCCGGGACAGCCTCCTACGAGCAGTACTTC,CASDPGTASYEQYF
TRBV29-1,-,TRBJ1-1,TRBD1,TGCAGCGTTGAAGGGCAGGGGGACACTGAAGCTTTCTTT,CSVEGQGDTEAFF
TRBV14,-,TRBJ1-2,TRBD1,TGTGCCAGCAGCCCCTGGACAGGCCAAGGCTACACCTTC,CASSPWTGQGYTF
TRBV15,few,TRBJ2-2,TRBD1,TGTGCCACCAGCAGAGAACAGGGGGCTGGCGGGGAGCTGTTTTTT,CATSREQGAGGELFF
TRBV5-6,many,TRBJ1-6,-,TGTGCCAGCACCAGATGGGACATTACTTCACCCCTCCACTTT,CASTRWDITSPLHF
TRBV6-5,-,TRBJ1-2,-,TGTGCCAGCAGGTCCCTTTCGACAGCTTTTAACTATGGCTACACCTTC,CASRSLSTAFNYGYTF
TRBV7-3,few,TRBJ1-2,-,TGTGCCAGCAGCTTACTTTTGGCAGGGAGCATCTATGGCTACACCTTC,CASSLLLAGSIYGYTF
TRBV7-2,many,TRBJ1-5,TRBD1,TGTGCCAGCAGCTCCGGGACAGGGGCTCAGCCCCAGCATTTT,CASSSGTGAQPQHF
TRBV29-1,many,TRBJ2-5,-,TGCAGCGTCTCCAGGGGACAGACCCAGTACTTC,CSVSRGQTQYF
TRBV6-2/TRBV6-3,-,TRBJ2-7,-,TGTGCCAGCTGTGAGATCGCATACGAGCAGTACTTC,CASCEIAYEQYF
TRBV10-3,many,TRBJ1-5,-,TGTGCCTCGCCCCGGGGGCCGTGGCAGCCCCAGCATTTT,CASPRGPWQPQHF
TRBV10-1,many,TRBJ2-7,TRBD2,TGCGCCAGCGGGAGGGTTTGGTACGAGCAGTACTTC,CASGRVWYEQYF
TRBV6-5,-,TRBJ2-7,TRBD1,TGTGCCAGCAGTTGGATAGGGGGCACGGGTTCCTACGAGCAGTACTTC,CASSWIGGTGSYEQYF
TRBV20-1,few,TRBJ1-4,-,TGCAGTGCAAGGAGGGGGGCACGTGAAAAACTGTTTTTT,CSARRGAREKLFF
TRBV19,once,TRBJ1-1,TRBD1,TGTGCCAGTAGAACAGGGGTTGAAGCTTTCTTT,CASRTGVEAFF
TRBV2,many,TRBJ1-1,TRBD1,TGTGCCAGCAGCGCAGGGGGCCCCAGCACTGAAGCTTTCTTT,CASSAGGPSTEAFF
TRBV5-4,few,TRBJ2-7,TRBD2,TGTGCCAGCAGCTTTGGGGGACTAGCGGACTACGAGCAGTACTTC,CASSFGGLADYEQYF
TRBV7-2,many,TRBJ1-6,-,TGTGCCAGCAGCTTCGACAGGCTCCTCCACTTT,CASSFDRLLHF
TRBV20-1,few,TRBJ2-7,-,TGCAGTGCTAGAGGGAATAGCGCCCTAGACTCCTACGAGCAGTACTTC,CSARGNSALDSYEQYF
TRBV12-3/TRBV12-4,-,TRBJ1-5,-,TGTGCCAGCAGCCAACCCCGTAGGGCTAATAGCAATCAGCCCCAGCATTTT,CASSQPRRANSNQPQHF
TRBV20-1,many,TRBJ2-6,-,TGCAGTGCTCAACCTGGGGCCAACGTCCTGACTTTC,CSAQPGANVLTF
TRBV5-4,many,TRBJ1-2,-,TGTGCCAGCAGTGAAAGACAGTACTATGGCTACACCTTC,CASSERQYYGYTF
TRBV13,few,TRBJ2-7,-,TGTGCCAGCAGCTTAGTGGGGGCCCTGCAGTACTTC,CASSLVGALQYF
TRBV2,many,TRBJ2-5,-,TGTGCCAGCAGTGAAACTGGGACGCAAGAGACCCAGTACTTC,CASSETGTQETQYF
TRBV20-1,many,TRBJ1-6,-,TGCAGTGCTAGACAGGCAGGGCGAGATAATTCACCCCTCCACTTT,CSARQAGRDNSPLHF
TRBV10-3,-,TRBJ2-7,-,TGTGCCAGCCTCCCGAGGCTCGAAAACTACGAGCAGTACTTC,CASLPRLENYEQYF
TRBV6-1,-,TRBJ2-2,TRBD2,TGTGCCAGTAGCCTCCTAGCGGTTCTCACCGGGGAGCTGTTTTTT,CASSLLAVLTGELFF
TRBV5-5,many,TRBJ2-7,-,TGTGCCAGCAGCAACCGGGACATCTCCTACGAGCAGTACTTC,CASSNRDISYEQYF
TRBV13,many,TRBJ1-1,TRBD1,TGTGCCAGCAGCTCTGGGTGGGGGGACAGGGGGATCTTT,CASSSGWGDRGIF
TRBV29-1,-,TRBJ1-1,-,TGCAGCTCCAAAGGGGAAGGGGGGGCACGAACTGAAGCTTTCTTT,CSSKGEGGARTEAFF
TRBV7-2,-,TRBJ1-6,-,TGTGCCAGCAGCCAAGGGGAGCGGGGTTCACCCCTCCACTTT,CASSQGERGSPLHF
TRBV12-3/TRBV12-4,many,TRBJ1-1,TRBD1,TGTGCCAGCAGCCCCGGACAGGGTGAAGCTTTCTTT,CASSPGQGEAFF
TRBV7-9,-,TRBJ1-2,TRBD1,TGTGCCAGCAACATCCGGGACAGAAAGTATGGCTACACCTTC,CASNIRDRKYGYTF
TRBV7-9,-,TRBJ2-2,-,TGTGCCGCCCAGGATGGCACCGGGGAGCTGTTTTTT,CAAQDGTGELFF
TRBV5-6,few,TRBJ2-2,-,TGTGCCAGCAGCCAAATTGTGTACCGGGACACCGGGGAGCTGTTTTTT,CASSQIVYRDTGELFF
TRBV7-8,-,TRBJ1-2,-,TGTGCCAGCAGCACCGGAAGGACGGGGGGTAGGGATGGCTACACCTTC,CASSTGRTGGRDGYTF
TRBV2,-,TRBJ1-6,TRBD1,TGTGCCAGCAGTTGGGATTCCGGGACAGCACCTCCCCTCCACTTT,CASSWDSGTAPPLHF
TRBV20-1,-,TRBJ1-2,-,TGCAGTGCTACCCAGGGCATCTACTATGGCTACACCTTC,CSATQGIYYGYTF
TRBV29-1,-,TRBJ1-2,-,TGCAGCGTTGGAGGGTCTTCGGATGGCTACACCTTC,CSVGGSSDGYTF
TRBV10-3,-,TRBJ1-1,TRBD1,TGTGCCATCAGTACAGGGGGCGGGAGCACTGAAGCTTTCTTT,CAISTGGGSTEAFF
TRBV2,few,TRBJ1-2,-,TGTGCCAGCGCCTGGGACCCGACTCAAAATGGCTACACCTTC,CASAWDPTQNGYTF
TRBV5-1,-,TRBJ2-5,TRBD2,TGCGCCAGCAGCTTGACAACTAGCGGGGACCAAGAGACCCAGTACTTC,CASSLTTSGDQETQYF
TRBV7-2,many,TRBJ1-1,TRBD1,TGTGCCAGCAGCGAACAGGGGGCGAGCCCTGAAGCTTTCTTT,CASSEQGASPEAFF
TRBV5-1,-,TRBJ2-5,-,TGCGCCAGCAGCTTGAATGGGGACGTAGAGACCCAGTACTTC,CASSLNGDVETQYF
TRBV19,-,TRBJ2-5,-,TGTGCCAGTAGTAACTTGCAGGCACGGGAGACCCAGTACTTC,CASSNLQARETQYF
TRBV5-4,-,TRBJ1-4,-,TGTGCCAGCAGCTTCTTCTCGGGGCCACCTAATGAAAAACTGTTTTTT,CASSFFSGPPNEKLFF